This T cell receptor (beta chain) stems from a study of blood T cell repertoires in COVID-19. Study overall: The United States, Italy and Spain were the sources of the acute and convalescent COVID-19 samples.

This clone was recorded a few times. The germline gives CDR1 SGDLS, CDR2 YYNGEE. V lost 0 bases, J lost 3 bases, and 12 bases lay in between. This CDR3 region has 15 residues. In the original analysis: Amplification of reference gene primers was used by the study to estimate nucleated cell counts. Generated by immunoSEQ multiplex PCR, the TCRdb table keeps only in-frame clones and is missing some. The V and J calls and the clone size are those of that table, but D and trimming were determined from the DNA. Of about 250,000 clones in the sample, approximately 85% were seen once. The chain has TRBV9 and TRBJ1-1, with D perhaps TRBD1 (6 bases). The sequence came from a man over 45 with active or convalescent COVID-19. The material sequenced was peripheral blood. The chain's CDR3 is CASSVATGGDTEAFF. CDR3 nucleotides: TGTGCCAGCAGCGTAGCTACTGGGGGCGACACTGAAGCTTTCTTT.